A single sample is the source of the 6 T cell receptor beta chains below, sequenced in a study of T cell changes during pregnancy in multiple sclerosis. Assay used: immunoSEQ multiplex PCR; TCRdb lists only in-frame clones, some missing. This sample has about 40,000 clones, with more than 80% found just once. The sequencing used peripheral blood, collected before pregnancy. These receptors came from a female donor with multiple sclerosis, enrolled in a pregnancy study.

V and J are TRBV4-1 and TRBJ2-7, with D possibly TRBD1 on 7 matching bases. The CDR3 has 15 amino acids. Trimming pared 4 bases from V and 2 bases from J, leaving 15 bases between. Germline assignment: CDR1 MGHRA and CDR2 YSYEKL. The chain's CDR3 is CASSPIDREAYEQYF. The CDR3 region has the DNA TGCGCCAGCAGCCCTATTGACAGGGAGGCCTACGAGCAGTACTTC.

The J gene is TRBJ2-3, the V gene TRBV7-9, with D tentatively TRBD2 (6 bases). Germline CDR1 and CDR2: SEHNR and FQNEAQ (reference sequence). This CDR3 is 17 amino acids long. Trimming removed 5 bases from V and 2 bases from J, with 20 bases in between. The CDR3 region is CASSRDLEGGPTDTQYF. The CDR3 DNA is TGTGCCAGCAGCAGGGACTTGGAGGGTGGGCCCACAGATACGCAGTATTTT.

The chain has TRBV14 and TRBJ2-2, with 9 nucleotides matching TRBD1. The CDR3 extends over 18 amino acids. Germline loops: CDR1 SGHDN, CDR2 FVKESK. J gave up 0 bases and V 4 bases, and 9 bases lay outside the gene matches. This CDR3 reads CASSRRGTGYPNTGELFF. CDR3 nucleotide sequence: TGTGCCAGCAGCCGCCGAGGGACAGGGTACCCGAACACCGGGGAGCTGTTTTTT. Full variable domain (outside the CDR3, taken from reference TRBV14 and TRBJ2-2): EAGVTQFPSHSVIEKGQTVTLRCDPISGHDNLYWYRRVMGKEIKFLLHFVKESKQDESGMPNNRFLAERTGGTYSTLKVQPAELEDSGVYFCASSRRGTGYPNTGELFFGEGSRLTVL.

In its sample, this clone was seen once. V and J are TRBV9 and TRBJ2-5, with D unresolved. This CDR3 is 15 amino acids long. Germline V gene sequence: CDR1 SGDLS, CDR2 YYNGEE. Trimming shortened V by 0 bases and J by 2 bases, and 11 bases separated the two germline ends. CDR3 in amino acids: CASSVEGAPQETQYF. The CDR3 DNA is TGTGCCAGCAGCGTAGAAGGAGCGCCTCAAGAGACCCAGTACTTC.

The chain employs TRBV9 and TRBJ2-7; 10 bases fit TRBD1. Per germline, CDR1 SGDLS and CDR2 YYNGEE. V shed 4 bases and J 2 bases; nucleotides not matched to a gene: 6. This CDR3 is 15 amino acids long. CDR3 in DNA: TGTGCCAGCAGCCCACAAGGACAGGGGGCCTACGAGCAGTACTTC. It encodes CASSPQGQGAYEQYF. Combining the CDR3 with reference TRBV9 and TRBJ2-7 gives the whole variable domain DSGVTQTPKHLITATGQRVTLRCSPRSGDLSVYWYQQSLDQGLQFLIQYYNGEERAKGNILERFSAQQFPDLHSELNLSSLELGDSALYFCASSPQGQGAYEQYFGPGTRLTVT.

The J gene is TRBJ1-2, the V gene TRBV19, with a possible D match to TRBD1 (6 bases). V lost 8 bases to trimming and J lost 2 bases, with 12 bases between them. CDR1 and CDR2 from the germline V gene are LNHDA and SQIVND (reference sequence). The CDR3 is 13 residues long. As DNA, the CDR3 is TGTGCCAGTGCATATCAGGGGAACTATGGCTACACCTTC. It specifies CASAYQGNYGYTF.